The rows below give T cell receptor beta chains drawn from one sample of a study of CD8 T cells in Susac syndrome. TCRdb itself ran the immunoSEQ multiplex PCR reads through MiXCR, one entry per CDR3 protein. Here the sample spans under 200,000 distinct CDR3 sequences, around 95% being singletons. Input material: CD4+ T cells from PBMCs. These receptor sequences come from a human donor with Susac syndrome. Both conserved end residues are part of each CDR3. The order of the fields is D gene, clone size, V gene, J gene, CDR3 protein, CDR3 DNA. The D gene is left open where the match is weak. A clone size is listed for some rows: how often the clone was seen (once, few, many), or a class if it is expanded.

d_gene: TRBD1
abundance: -
v_gene: TRBV6-6
j_gene: TRBJ1-2
CDR3aa: CASRKLDRGPAGYTF
CDR3nt: TGTGCCAGCAGGAAACTGGACAGGGGGCCCGCTGGCTACACCTTC

d_gene: TRBD1
abundance: -
v_gene: TRBV18
j_gene: TRBJ2-3
CDR3aa: CASSRGTGGTDTQYF
CDR3nt: TGTGCCAGCTCACGCGGGACAGGGGGCACAGATACGCAGTATTTT

d_gene: -
abundance: -
v_gene: TRBV9
j_gene: TRBJ2-7
CDR3aa: CASSVGRGQGYEQYF
CDR3nt: TGTGCCAGCAGCGTAGGAAGAGGGCAGGGCTACGAGCAGTACTTC

d_gene: -
abundance: -
v_gene: TRBV15
j_gene: TRBJ2-7
CDR3aa: CATSRDNKGHTSYEQYF
CDR3nt: TGTGCCACCAGCAGAGATAATAAGGGACACACGTCCTACGAGCAGTACTTC

d_gene: -
abundance: -
v_gene: TRBV4-2
j_gene: TRBJ1-4
CDR3aa: CASSQDEGPEEKLFF
CDR3nt: TGTGCCAGCAGCCAAGATGAGGGGCCTGAGGAAAAACTGTTTTTT

d_gene: -
abundance: -
v_gene: TRBV30
j_gene: TRBJ1-6
CDR3aa: CAWSPQRTLNSPLHF
CDR3nt: TGTGCCTGGAGCCCCCAGAGGACACTCAATTCACCCCTCCACTTT

d_gene: -
abundance: -
v_gene: TRBV3-1
j_gene: TRBJ2-5
CDR3aa: CASSLGTLKTQYF
CDR3nt: TGTGCCAGCAGCCTCGGGACTTTAAAGACCCAGTACTTC

d_gene: -
abundance: -
v_gene: TRBV12-3/TRBV12-4
j_gene: TRBJ1-4
CDR3aa: CASSLTEKLFF
CDR3nt: TGTGCCAGCAGTTTAACCGAAAAACTGTTTTTT

d_gene: TRBD1
abundance: -
v_gene: TRBV4-2
j_gene: TRBJ2-5
CDR3aa: CASSQTRQGPETQYF
CDR3nt: TGTGCCAGCAGCCAAACGAGACAGGGTCCAGAGACCCAGTACTTC

d_gene: -
abundance: -
v_gene: TRBV20-1
j_gene: TRBJ2-7
CDR3aa: CSARLTRGASAYEQYF
CDR3nt: TGCAGTGCTAGATTGACGAGGGGGGCGTCAGCCTACGAGCAGTACTTC

d_gene: TRBD2
abundance: -
v_gene: TRBV6-6
j_gene: TRBJ2-5
CDR3aa: CASSYGAGEETQYF
CDR3nt: TGTGCCAGCAGCTACGGGGCGGGGGAAGAGACCCAGTACTTC

d_gene: -
abundance: -
v_gene: TRBV2
j_gene: TRBJ2-1
CDR3aa: CASREPGRSSYNEQFF
CDR3nt: TGTGCCAGCAGAGAACCGGGACGTAGCTCCTACAATGAGCAGTTCTTC

d_gene: TRBD1
abundance: -
v_gene: TRBV6-6
j_gene: TRBJ1-6
CDR3aa: CATLTGDLWNSPLHF
CDR3nt: TGTGCCACCCTCACAGGGGATTTATGGAATTCACCCCTCCACTTT

d_gene: -
abundance: -
v_gene: TRBV7-3
j_gene: TRBJ2-1
CDR3aa: CASSLSLGLGGRSYNEQFF
CDR3nt: TGTGCCAGCAGCTTAAGTCTTGGTCTCGGGGGGCGTTCCTACAATGAGCAGTTCTTC

d_gene: TRBD1
abundance: once
v_gene: TRBV2
j_gene: TRBJ2-2
CDR3aa: CARLVGQGSTGELFF
CDR3nt: TGTGCCAGGCTGGTGGGACAGGGGAGCACCGGGGAGCTGTTTTTT

d_gene: -
abundance: -
v_gene: TRBV5-6
j_gene: TRBJ2-1
CDR3aa: CASSSGGTSYNEQFF
CDR3nt: TGTGCCAGCAGCTCAGGGGGGACCTCCTACAATGAGCAGTTCTTC

d_gene: -
abundance: -
v_gene: TRBV11-2
j_gene: TRBJ2-7
CDR3aa: CASSLGHYEQYF
CDR3nt: TGTGCCAGCAGCTTAGGCCACTACGAGCAGTACTTC

d_gene: -
abundance: -
v_gene: TRBV28
j_gene: TRBJ2-5
CDR3aa: CASREGTWGQYF
CDR3nt: TGTGCCAGCAGGGAGGGGACCTGGGGCCAGTACTTC

d_gene: -
abundance: -
v_gene: TRBV3-1
j_gene: TRBJ2-1
CDR3aa: CASSLPLGSGYNEQFF
CDR3nt: TGTGCCAGCAGCCTCCCATTGGGTAGCGGATACAATGAGCAGTTCTTC

d_gene: -
abundance: once
v_gene: TRBV6-2/TRBV6-3
j_gene: TRBJ2-5
CDR3aa: CASSYRRQGQETQYF
CDR3nt: TGTGCCAGCAGTTACCGGCGGCAGGGCCAAGAGACCCAGTACTTC

d_gene: -
abundance: -
v_gene: TRBV6-2/TRBV6-3
j_gene: TRBJ1-1
CDR3aa: CASSSLRGTEAFF
CDR3nt: TGTGCCAGCAGTTCGCTTCGGGGCACTGAAGCTTTCTTT

d_gene: TRBD2
abundance: -
v_gene: TRBV7-2
j_gene: TRBJ2-3
CDR3aa: CASSLGAGGRTDTQYF
CDR3nt: TGTGCCAGCAGCTTAGGAGCGGGGGGTAGGACAGATACGCAGTATTTT

d_gene: TRBD1
abundance: -
v_gene: TRBV7-3
j_gene: TRBJ2-6
CDR3aa: CASSLRGTGGSGANVLTF
CDR3nt: TGTGCCAGCAGCTTAAGAGGGACAGGGGGCTCTGGGGCCAACGTCCTGACTTTC

d_gene: -
abundance: -
v_gene: TRBV30
j_gene: TRBJ2-7
CDR3aa: CAWRTGTLTSYEQYF
CDR3nt: TGTGCCTGGAGAACCGGGACACTCACCTCCTACGAGCAGTACTTC

d_gene: TRBD2
abundance: -
v_gene: TRBV4-1
j_gene: TRBJ2-3
CDR3aa: CASSQGASGGTDTQYF
CDR3nt: TGCGCCAGCAGCCAAGGGGCTAGCGGGGGGACAGATACGCAGTATTTT

d_gene: -
abundance: -
v_gene: TRBV7-8
j_gene: TRBJ2-2
CDR3aa: CASSRILHRATGELFF
CDR3nt: TGTGCCAGCAGCCGAATACTACACAGAGCCACCGGGGAGCTGTTTTTT

d_gene: -
abundance: -
v_gene: TRBV6-5
j_gene: TRBJ2-5
CDR3aa: CASSSRTGAGETQYF
CDR3nt: TGTGCCAGCAGTTCCCGGACGGGGGCGGGGGAGACCCAGTACTTC